These 12 T cell receptor beta chains were sequenced from one sample in a study of CD8+ T cells in alopecia areata. Following extraction, RNA underwent reverse transcription to cDNA, which served as the sequencing template. Using immunoSEQ multiplex PCR, the repertoire was profiled, and TCRdb retains in-frame clones only, with some absent. Of 95,000 to 100,000 clones detected, almost 60% appear once; the ten largest clones hold over 15%. Treatment given: oral pan-JAK inhibitor, 5-10 mg twice daily. This specimen consisted of CD8+ T cells sorted from blood, obtained at approximately week 56, from a patient treated with tofacitinib. These TCRs come from a human donor with alopecia areata.

This chain uses TRBV13 with TRBJ2-7; D may match TRBD1 or TRBD2 (5 bases each). The V gene's germline CDR1 is PRHDT and CDR2 FYEKMQ (reference sequence). Trimming cost V 4 bases and J 3 bases, with 13 bases left between them. This CDR3 has 14 amino acids. The CDR3, as DNA: TGTGCCAGCAGCTCCCGGGACCGAAGCTACGAGCAGTACTTC. It encodes CASSSRDRSYEQYF.

The V gene is TRBV27, the J gene TRBJ2-7; TRBD1 is a possible D gene (5 bases). This CDR3 spans 15 amino acids. The V end was cut by 4 bases, the J end by 0 bases, with 13 bases between. Germline CDR1 and CDR2: MNHEY and SMNVEV (reference sequence). The CDR3 region is CASSWSADSSYEQYF. CDR3 sequence (DNA): TGTGCCAGCAGTTGGTCGGCCGACAGCTCCTACGAGCAGTACTTC.

The chain links TRBV6-6 to TRBJ1-2; 9 bases are a match to TRBD1. The V and J ends lost 10 bases and 8 bases, in that order; junction bases with no gene match: 8. The germline V gene has CDR1 MNHNY and CDR2 SVGAGI (reference sequence). The CDR3 contains 12 residues. In DNA, the CDR3 is TGTGCCACGAGGACAGGGGCTCACGGCTACACCTTC. It translates to CATRTGAHGYTF.

A few counts support this clone. The chain couples TRBV10-3 to TRBJ1-2, with 7 bases that match TRBD1. CDR3 length: 14 residues. CDR1 is ENHRY and CDR2 is SYGVKD in the germline V gene. With 6 bases clipped from V and 1 base from J, the junction kept 5 bases outside the gene matches. The CDR3 loop is CAIRAGTVNYGYTF. CDR3 sequence (DNA): TGTGCCATCAGGGCAGGGACAGTTAACTATGGCTACACCTTC.

V and J are TRBV7-9 and TRBJ2-3, with 12 bases fitting TRBD1. The CDR3 totals 15 residues. Germline V lookup: CDR1 SEHNR, CDR2 FQNEAQ (reference sequence). V lost 5 bases, J lost 6 bases, and 6 bases stayed unmatched. Here the CDR3 DNA reads TGTGCCAGCAGCCCACCGGGACAGGGGGCGGATACGCAGTATTTT. It is translated as CASSPPGQGADTQYF.

This clone was counted a few times. The chain links TRBV27 to TRBJ2-7; perhaps TRBD2 as D (5 bases). The CDR3 spans 14 residues. The germline CDR1 and CDR2 sequences are MNHEY and SMNVEV (reference sequence). The V end lost 2 bases, the J end lost 4 bases, and 12 bases lay between the germline ends. CDR3 residues: CASSLLPGGYEQYF. The CDR3 DNA follows: TGTGCCAGCAGTTTACTCCCGGGCGGGTACGAGCAGTACTTC.

The chain recombines TRBV15 with TRBJ2-3; 9 nucleotides agree with TRBD2. This CDR3 is built from 16 residues. In germline, CDR1 is LNHNV, CDR2 YYDKDF (reference sequence). J gave up 4 bases and V 0 bases, and 5 bases lay outside the gene matches. CDR3 bases: TGTGCCACCAGCAGAGAGGAGGTAGCGGGGGCAGATACGCAGTATTTT. Protein product: CATSREEVAGADTQYF.

V is TRBV30 and J is TRBJ1-5, with D perhaps matching TRBD1 (6 bases). CDR1 GTSNPN and CDR2 SVGIG come from the germline V gene (reference sequence). Trimming pared 4 bases from V and 4 bases from J, leaving 8 bases between. There are 12 residues in the CDR3. CDR3 loop: CAWNQGNQPQHF. For the CDR3, the DNA is TGTGCCTGGAACCAGGGGAATCAGCCCCAGCATTTT.

The chain uses TRBV5-1 and TRBJ2-7; D call uncertain. The V end lost 2 bases, the J end lost 1 base, and 16 bases lay between the germline ends. The length of the CDR3 is 16 residues. Looked up from germline, CDR1 is SGHRS and CDR2 is YFSETQ. CDR3 sequence reads: CASSFSGQKGSYEQYF. The CDR3 DNA reads TGCGCCAGCAGCTTTTCCGGGCAAAAAGGATCCTACGAGCAGTACTTC.

The chain joins TRBV7-9 to TRBJ2-1; tentatively, D is TRBD1 (6 bases). The V gene lost 2 bases and the J gene lost 5 bases, with 22 bases spanning the gap. The germline V gene has CDR1 SEHNR and CDR2 FQNEAQ (reference sequence). The CDR3 length is 18 residues. CDR3 loop: CASSLFAMTGDYHNEQFF. As DNA, the CDR3 is TGTGCCAGCAGCTTATTCGCTATGACAGGCGACTACCACAATGAGCAGTTCTTC.

The rearrangement uses TRBV9 and TRBJ2-1, with D possibly matching TRBD1 (6 bases). V gave up 2 bases and J gave up 8 bases, with 17 bases separating them. The CDR3 is made up of 15 amino acids. Germline CDR1 is SGDLS and CDR2 is YYNGEE. In DNA form, the CDR3 reads TGTGCCAGCAGCGTCTTCAGGGGAAATTCCTATGAGCAGTTCTTC. This encodes CASSVFRGNSYEQFF. Combining the CDR3 with reference TRBV9 and TRBJ2-1 gives the whole variable domain DSGVTQTPKHLITATGQRVTLRCSPRSGDLSVYWYQQSLDQGLQFLIQYYNGEERAKGNILERFSAQQFPDLHSELNLSSLELGDSALYFCASSVFRGNSYEQFFGPGTRLTVL.

This chain links TRBV29-1 with TRBJ2-5; no definite D call. V was cut by 4 bases and J by 1 base, with 13 bases left in between. CDR1 SQVTM and CDR2 ANQGSEA come from the germline V gene. The CDR3 sequence is 14 residues long. CDR3 bases: TGCAGCGTTGCGATGGGGTTTTTCCAAGAGACCCAGTACTTC. The encoded protein is CSVAMGFFQETQYF.